This is a list of T cell receptor beta chains from one sample in a study of OX40 agonist ivuxolimab in advanced cancers. Data came from immunoSEQ multiplex PCR; TCRdb stores just in-frame clones and leaves some out. The table includes almost 70,000 clones, 90% detected once. The sample in question was CD4+ or CD8+ T cells sorted from blood, obtained in a trial of the OX40 agonist ivuxolimab. These TCRs come from an adult with an advanced solid tumor such as melanoma, head and neck, liver or kidney cancer. Each CDR3 is given with its conserved first and last residue. D genes are given only for firm matches. Clone size is shown for a subset of rows, as once, few, many or a class of expanded clone.

TRBV19	TRBJ2-7	TRBD2	-	TGTGCCAGTACCCCGGGGGAGGGCAGCTCCTACGAGCAGTACTTC	CASTPGEGSSYEQYF
TRBV29-1	TRBJ2-5	-	-	TGCAGCGTCCACCTCAGGGAGACCCAGTACTTC	CSVHLRETQYF
TRBV27	TRBJ2-6	-	-	TGTGCCAGCAGTTTGAATCGGGACGGGGCCAACGTCCTGACTTTC	CASSLNRDGANVLTF
TRBV9	TRBJ2-1	-	-	TGTGCCAGCAGCAGGAGTGTGGGGAAGGGGGTATACAATGAGCAGTTCTTC	CASSRSVGKGVYNEQFF
TRBV10-3	TRBJ1-5	-	few	TGTGCCATCAGTCAGGGTATGGATCAGCCCCAGCATTTT	CAISQGMDQPQHF
TRBV5-5	TRBJ2-7	-	-	TGTGCCAGCAGCTTCGCCCTAAGTTCCCCCTACGAGCAGTACTTC	CASSFALSSPYEQYF
TRBV9	TRBJ2-3	-	-	TGTGCCAGCAGCGTAGCAGGGGGGTACACAGATACGCAGTATTTT	CASSVAGGYTDTQYF
TRBV30	TRBJ2-6	-	-	TGTGCCTGGACCAGCTCTGGGGCCAACGTCCTGACTTTC	CAWTSSGANVLTF
TRBV2	TRBJ1-5	-	-	TGTGCCAGCAGAGGGGAGCAGCCCCAGCATTTT	CASRGEQPQHF
TRBV19	TRBJ1-5	TRBD1	-	TGTGCCAGTAGGTACAGGGGGCAGCTTCAGCCCCAGCATTTT	CASRYRGQLQPQHF
TRBV20-1	TRBJ1-3	-	-	TGCAGTGCCGCCTCTGGAAACACCATATATTTT	CSAASGNTIYF
TRBV28	TRBJ2-7	TRBD2	-	TGTGCCAGCAGTTTAGGACTAGCGGGAGGGGGTATGTCAGCTTTTCTTTACGAGCAGTACTTC	CASSLGLAGGGMSAFLYEQYF
TRBV12-5	TRBJ2-4	-	-	TGTGCTAGTGTTTTCGCACAGAAACTAGCCAAAAACATTCAGTACTTC	CASVFAQKLAKNIQYF
TRBV11-3	TRBJ2-1	-	-	TGTGCCAGCAGCCAGCAGTCGGTACTAGTCAATGAGCAGTTCTTC	CASSQQSVLVNEQFF
TRBV6-5	TRBJ2-3	-	-	TGTGCCAGCAGTTACTCGAGGGGGACAGATACGCAGTATTTT	CASSYSRGTDTQYF
TRBV9	TRBJ2-5	-	-	TGTGCCAGCCATCCCCGGGCAGGGGAGACCCAGTACTTC	CASHPRAGETQYF
TRBV7-9	TRBJ2-2	-	-	TGTGCCAGCAGCTTAGACAGGGCGACCGGGGAGCTGTTTTTT	CASSLDRATGELFF
TRBV10-3	TRBJ1-2	-	-	TGTGCCATTGAGGAAGGCTATGGCTACACCTTC	CAIEEGYGYTF
TRBV6-6	TRBJ2-1	TRBD1	-	TGTGCCAGCAGTATTCCGGGACAGGGCAATGAGCAGTTCTTC	CASSIPGQGNEQFF
TRBV7-3	TRBJ2-7	TRBD2	-	TGTGCCAGCACGGCGACTAGCGCACAAGCCCACGAGCAGTACTTC	CASTATSAQAHEQYF